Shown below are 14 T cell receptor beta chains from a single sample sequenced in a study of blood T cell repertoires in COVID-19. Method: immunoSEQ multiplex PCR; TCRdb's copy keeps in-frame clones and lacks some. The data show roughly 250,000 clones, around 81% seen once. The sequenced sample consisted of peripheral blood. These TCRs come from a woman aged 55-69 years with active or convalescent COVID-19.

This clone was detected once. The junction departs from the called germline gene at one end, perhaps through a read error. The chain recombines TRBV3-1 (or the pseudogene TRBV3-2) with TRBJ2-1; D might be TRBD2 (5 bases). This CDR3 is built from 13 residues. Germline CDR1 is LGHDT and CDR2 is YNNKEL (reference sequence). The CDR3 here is CAGSQWTVNEQFF. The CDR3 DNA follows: TGTGCCGGCAGCCAATGGACTGTCAATGAGCAGTTCTTC.

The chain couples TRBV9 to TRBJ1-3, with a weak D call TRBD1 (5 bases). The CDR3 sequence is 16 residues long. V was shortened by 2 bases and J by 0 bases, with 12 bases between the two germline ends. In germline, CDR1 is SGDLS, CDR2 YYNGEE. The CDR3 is CASSVTDTHSGNTIYF. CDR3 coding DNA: TGTGCCAGCAGCGTCACGGACACTCACTCTGGAAACACCATATATTTT.

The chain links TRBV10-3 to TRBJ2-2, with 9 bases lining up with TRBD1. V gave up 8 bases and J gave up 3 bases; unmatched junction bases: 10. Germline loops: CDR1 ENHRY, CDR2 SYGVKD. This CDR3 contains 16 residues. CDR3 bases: TGTGCCATCCGCAGACAGGGGGGTGAGGACACCGGGGAGCTGTTTTTT. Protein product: CAIRRQGGEDTGELFF.

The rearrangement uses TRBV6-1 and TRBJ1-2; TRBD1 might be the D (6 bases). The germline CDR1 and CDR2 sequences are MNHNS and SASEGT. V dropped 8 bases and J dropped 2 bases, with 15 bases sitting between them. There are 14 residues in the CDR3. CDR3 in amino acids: CASVTPDRNYGYTF. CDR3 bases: TGTGCCAGCGTAACTCCTGACAGGAACTATGGCTACACCTTC.

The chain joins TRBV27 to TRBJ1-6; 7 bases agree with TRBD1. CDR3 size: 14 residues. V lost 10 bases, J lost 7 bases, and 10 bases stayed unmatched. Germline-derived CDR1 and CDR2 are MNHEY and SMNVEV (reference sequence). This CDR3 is CATGPDRTNSPLHF. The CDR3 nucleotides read TGTGCCACCGGGCCGGACAGGACCAATTCACCCCTCCACTTT.

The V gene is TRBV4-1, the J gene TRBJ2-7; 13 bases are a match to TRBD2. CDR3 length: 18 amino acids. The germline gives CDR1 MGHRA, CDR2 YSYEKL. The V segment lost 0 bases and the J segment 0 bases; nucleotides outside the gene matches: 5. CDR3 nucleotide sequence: TGCGCCAGCAGCCAAGATTGGGGACTAGCGGGAAGCTCCTACGAGCAGTACTTC. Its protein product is CASSQDWGLAGSSYEQYF.

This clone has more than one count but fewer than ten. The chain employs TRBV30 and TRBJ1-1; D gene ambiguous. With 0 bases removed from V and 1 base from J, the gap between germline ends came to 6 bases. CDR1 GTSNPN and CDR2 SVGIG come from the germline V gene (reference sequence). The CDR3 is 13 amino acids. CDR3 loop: CAWSVAGNTEAFF. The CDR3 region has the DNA TGTGCCTGGAGTGTAGCAGGGAACACTGAAGCTTTCTTT.

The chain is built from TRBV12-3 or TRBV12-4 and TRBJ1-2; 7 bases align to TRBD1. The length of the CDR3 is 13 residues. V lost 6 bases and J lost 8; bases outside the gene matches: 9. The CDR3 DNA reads TGTGCCAGCAGAAAACAGGGGTTGTGGGGCTACACCTTC. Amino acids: CASRKQGLWGYTF.

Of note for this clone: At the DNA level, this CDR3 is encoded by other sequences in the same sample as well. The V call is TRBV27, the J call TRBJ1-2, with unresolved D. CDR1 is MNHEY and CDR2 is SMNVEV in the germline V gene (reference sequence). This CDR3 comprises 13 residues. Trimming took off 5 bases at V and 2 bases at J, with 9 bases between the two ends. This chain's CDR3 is CASSLRGNYGYTF. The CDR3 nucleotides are TGTGCCAGCAGTCTGCGGGGAAACTATGGCTACACCTTC.

The CDR3, as DNA: TGTGCCAGTAGTCCCGGGATAACCGGCAACGAGCAGTACTTC. It encodes CASSPGITGNEQYF. J is TRBJ2-7 and V is TRBV19; D might be TRBD2 (5 bases). V was shortened by 5 bases and J by 5 bases, with 16 bases between the two germline ends. The CDR3 is 14 residues long. The germline gives CDR1 LNHDA, CDR2 SQIVND (reference sequence).

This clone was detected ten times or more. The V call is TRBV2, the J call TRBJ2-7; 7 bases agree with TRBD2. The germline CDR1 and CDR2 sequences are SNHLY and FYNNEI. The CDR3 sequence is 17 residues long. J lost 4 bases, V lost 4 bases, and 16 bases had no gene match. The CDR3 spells CASSAGEWEGRRYEQYF. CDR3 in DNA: TGTGCCAGCAGTGCCGGGGAGTGGGAGGGGAGGCGGTACGAGCAGTACTTC.

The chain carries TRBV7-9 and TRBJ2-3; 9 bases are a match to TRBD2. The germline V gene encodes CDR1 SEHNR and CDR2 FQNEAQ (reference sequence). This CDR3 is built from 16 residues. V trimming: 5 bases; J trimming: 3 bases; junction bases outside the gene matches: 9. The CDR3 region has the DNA TGTGCCAGCAGCCTAGGCGGCGGGGGGGCTACAGATACGCAGTATTTT. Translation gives CASSLGGGGATDTQYF.

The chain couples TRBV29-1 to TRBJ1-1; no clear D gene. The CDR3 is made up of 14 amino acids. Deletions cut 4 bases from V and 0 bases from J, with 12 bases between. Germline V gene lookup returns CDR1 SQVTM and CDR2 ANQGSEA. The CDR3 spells CSVGLSLVNTEAFF. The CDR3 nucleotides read TGCAGCGTTGGACTTTCCCTCGTGAACACTGAAGCTTTCTTT.

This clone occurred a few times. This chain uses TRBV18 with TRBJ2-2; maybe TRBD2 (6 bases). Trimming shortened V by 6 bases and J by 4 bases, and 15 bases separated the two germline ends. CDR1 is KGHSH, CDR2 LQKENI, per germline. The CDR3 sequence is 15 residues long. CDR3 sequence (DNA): TGTGCCAGCTCTCGGACGGCGCGGGGCACCGGGGAGCTGTTTTTT. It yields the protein CASSRTARGTGELFF.